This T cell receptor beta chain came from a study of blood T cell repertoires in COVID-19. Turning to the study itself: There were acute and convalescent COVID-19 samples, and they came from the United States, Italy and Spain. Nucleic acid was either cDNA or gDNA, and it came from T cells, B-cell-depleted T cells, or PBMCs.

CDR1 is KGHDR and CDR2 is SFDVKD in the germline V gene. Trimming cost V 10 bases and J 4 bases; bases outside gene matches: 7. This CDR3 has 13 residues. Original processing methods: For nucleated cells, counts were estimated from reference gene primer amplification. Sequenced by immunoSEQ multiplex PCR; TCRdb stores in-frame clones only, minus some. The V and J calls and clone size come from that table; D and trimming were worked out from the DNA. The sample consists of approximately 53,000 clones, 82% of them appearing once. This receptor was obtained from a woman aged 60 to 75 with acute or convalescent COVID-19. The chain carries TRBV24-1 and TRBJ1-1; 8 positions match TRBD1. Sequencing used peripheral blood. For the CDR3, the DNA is TGTGCCACAGCTCGCACAGGGGGCACTGAAGCTTTCTTT. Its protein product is CATARTGGTEAFF.